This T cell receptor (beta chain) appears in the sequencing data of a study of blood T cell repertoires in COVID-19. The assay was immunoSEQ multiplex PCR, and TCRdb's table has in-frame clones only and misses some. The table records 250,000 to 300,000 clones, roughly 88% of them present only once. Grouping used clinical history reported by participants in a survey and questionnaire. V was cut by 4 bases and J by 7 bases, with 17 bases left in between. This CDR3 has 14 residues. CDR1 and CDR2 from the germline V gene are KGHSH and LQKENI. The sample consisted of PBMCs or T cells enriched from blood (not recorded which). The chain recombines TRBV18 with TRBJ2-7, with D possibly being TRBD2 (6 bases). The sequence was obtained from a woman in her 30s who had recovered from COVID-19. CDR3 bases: TGTGCCAGCTCACGCATGCGGGACTTGGGAGAGCAGTACTTC. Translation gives CASSRMRDLGEQYF.